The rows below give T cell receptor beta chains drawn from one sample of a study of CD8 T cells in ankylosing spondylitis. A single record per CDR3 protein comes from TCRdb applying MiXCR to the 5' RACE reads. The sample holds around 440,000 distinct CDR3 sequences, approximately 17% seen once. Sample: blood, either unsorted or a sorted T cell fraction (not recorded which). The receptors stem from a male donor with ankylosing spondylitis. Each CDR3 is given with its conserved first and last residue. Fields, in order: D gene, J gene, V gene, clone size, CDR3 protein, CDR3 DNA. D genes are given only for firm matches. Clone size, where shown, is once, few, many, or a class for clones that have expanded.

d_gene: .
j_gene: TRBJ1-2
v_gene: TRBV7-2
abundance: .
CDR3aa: CASSLLRGANYGYTF
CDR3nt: TGTGCCAGCAGCCTCCTTCGGGGAGCTAACTATGGCTACACCTTC

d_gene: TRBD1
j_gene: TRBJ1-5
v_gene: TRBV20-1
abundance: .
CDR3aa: CSARDGAGGQPQHF
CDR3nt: TGCAGTGCTAGAGATGGGGCAGGGGGTCAGCCCCAGCATTTT

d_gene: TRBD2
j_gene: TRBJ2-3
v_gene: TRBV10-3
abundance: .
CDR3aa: CAISPGGSTDTQYF
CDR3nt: TGTGCCATCAGCCCCGGGGGGAGCACAGATACGCAGTATTTT

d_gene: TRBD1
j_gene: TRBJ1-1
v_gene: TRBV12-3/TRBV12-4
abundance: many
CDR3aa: CASRSDATWDRGHTEAFF
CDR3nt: TGTGCCAGCAGATCGGACGCAACGTGGGACAGAGGACACACTGAAGCTTTCTTT

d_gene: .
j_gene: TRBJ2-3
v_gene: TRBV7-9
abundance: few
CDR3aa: CASSSAPDTQYF
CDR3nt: TGTGCCAGCAGCTCGGCGCCAGATACGCAGTATTTT

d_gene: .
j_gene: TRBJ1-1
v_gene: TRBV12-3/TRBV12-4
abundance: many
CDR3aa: CARGSMNTEAFF
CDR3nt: TGTGCCAGGGGTTCCATGAACACTGAAGCTTTCTTT

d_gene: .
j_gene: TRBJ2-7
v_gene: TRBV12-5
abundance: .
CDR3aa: CASGQTLESSEQYF
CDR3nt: TGTGCTAGTGGCCAGACCCTGGAAAGTTCCGAGCAGTACTTC

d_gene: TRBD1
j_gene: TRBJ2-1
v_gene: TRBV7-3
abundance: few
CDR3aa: CASSPRGLAGNEQFF
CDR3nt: TGTGCCAGCAGCCCAAGGGGGCTAGCCGGCAATGAGCAGTTCTTC

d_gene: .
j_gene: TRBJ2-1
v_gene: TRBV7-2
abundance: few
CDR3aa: CASSFGTRNEQFF
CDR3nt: TGTGCCAGCAGCTTTGGGACCCGCAATGAGCAGTTCTTC

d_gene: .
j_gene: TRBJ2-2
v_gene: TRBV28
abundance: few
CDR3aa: CASSPLKLRENTGELFF
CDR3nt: TGTGCCAGCAGTCCCCTTAAATTGCGGGAGAACACCGGGGAGCTGTTTTTT

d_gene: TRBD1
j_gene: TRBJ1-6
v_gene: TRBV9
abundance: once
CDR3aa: CASSGGEGARSPLHF
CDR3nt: TGTGCCAGCAGCGGGGGTGAGGGGGCGCGTTCACCCCTCCACTTT

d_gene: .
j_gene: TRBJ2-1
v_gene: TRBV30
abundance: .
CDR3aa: CAVAKPNEQFF
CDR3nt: TGTGCGGTGGCTAAACCTAATGAGCAGTTCTTC

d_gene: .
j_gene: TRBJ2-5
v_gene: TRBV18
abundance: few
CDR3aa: CASSLQTGQETQYF
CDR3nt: TGTGCCAGCTCACTACAAACAGGGCAAGAGACCCAGTACTTC

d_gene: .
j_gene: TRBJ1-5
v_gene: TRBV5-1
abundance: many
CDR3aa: CASSLWGAPNQPQHF
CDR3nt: TGCGCCAGCAGCTTGTGGGGGGCACCTAATCAGCCCCAGCATTTT

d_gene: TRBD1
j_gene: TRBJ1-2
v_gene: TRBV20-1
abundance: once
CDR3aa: CSALAGGSYGYTF
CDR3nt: TGCAGCGCTCTAGCAGGGGGCTCCTATGGCTACACCTTC

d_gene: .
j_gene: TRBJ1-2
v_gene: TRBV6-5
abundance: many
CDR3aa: CASTPRGGKRYGYTF
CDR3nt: TGTGCCAGCACCCCCCGGGGGGGGAAGCGCTATGGCTACACCTTC

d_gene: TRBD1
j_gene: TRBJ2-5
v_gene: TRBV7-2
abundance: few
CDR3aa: CASSLYGTGFWETQYF
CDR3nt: TGTGCCAGCAGCTTATACGGGACAGGGTTTTGGGAGACCCAGTACTTC

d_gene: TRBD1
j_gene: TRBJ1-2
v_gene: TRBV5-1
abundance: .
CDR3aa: CASSGGTGNYGYTF
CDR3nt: TGCGCCAGCAGCGGGGGGACAGGGAACTATGGCTACACCTTC

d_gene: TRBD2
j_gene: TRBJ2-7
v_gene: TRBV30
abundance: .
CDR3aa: CAWRSSGKIYEQYF
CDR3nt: TGTGCCTGGAGGAGTAGCGGGAAGATCTACGAGCAGTACTTC

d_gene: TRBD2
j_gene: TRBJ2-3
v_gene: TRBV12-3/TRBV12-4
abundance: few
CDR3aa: CASSPLTSGSPDTQYF
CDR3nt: TGTGCCAGCAGTCCATTGACTAGCGGGAGCCCCGATACGCAGTATTTT

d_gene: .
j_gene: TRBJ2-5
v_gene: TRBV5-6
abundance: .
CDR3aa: CASLSEGRQETQYF
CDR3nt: TGTGCCAGCCTCTCCGAGGGGCGGCAAGAGACCCAGTACTTC

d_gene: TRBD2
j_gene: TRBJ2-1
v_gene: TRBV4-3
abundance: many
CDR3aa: CASSQVMGGRNEQFF
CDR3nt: TGCGCCAGCAGCCAAGTCATGGGGGGGAGGAATGAGCAGTTCTTC

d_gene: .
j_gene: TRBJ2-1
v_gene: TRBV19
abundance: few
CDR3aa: CASSIRTTFPNEQFF
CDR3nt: TGTGCCAGTAGTATTCGGACGACTTTCCCCAATGAGCAGTTCTTC

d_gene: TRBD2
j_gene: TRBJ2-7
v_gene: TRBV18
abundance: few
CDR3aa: CASSRGGTYEQYF
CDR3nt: TGTGCCAGCTCCCGGGGGGGAACCTACGAGCAGTACTTC

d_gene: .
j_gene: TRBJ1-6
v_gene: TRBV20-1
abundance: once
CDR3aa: CSARFQGVNNSPLHF
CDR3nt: TGCAGTGCTAGATTCCAGGGTGTCAATAATTCACCCCTCCACTTT

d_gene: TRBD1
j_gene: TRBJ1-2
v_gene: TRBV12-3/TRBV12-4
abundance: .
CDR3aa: CASSLGDSGYTF
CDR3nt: TGTGCCAGCAGTTTGGGGGACAGTGGCTACACCTTC

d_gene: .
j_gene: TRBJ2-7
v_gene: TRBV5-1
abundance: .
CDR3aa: CASSLFGRDYEQYF
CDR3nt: TGCGCCAGCAGCTTATTCGGCAGGGACTACGAGCAGTACTTC

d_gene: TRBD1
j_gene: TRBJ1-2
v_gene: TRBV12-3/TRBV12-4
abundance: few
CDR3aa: CASSPPMGRGRNYGYTF
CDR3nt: TGTGCCAGCAGTCCCCCGATGGGCAGGGGGCGTAACTATGGCTACACCTTC

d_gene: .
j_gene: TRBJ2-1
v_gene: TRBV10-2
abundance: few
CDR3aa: CASAGTIGEQFF
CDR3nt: TGCGCCAGCGCCGGGACAATAGGTGAGCAGTTCTTC

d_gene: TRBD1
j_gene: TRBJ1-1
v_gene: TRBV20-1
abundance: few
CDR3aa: CSAKRTGGNTEAFF
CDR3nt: TGCAGTGCGAAGAGGACAGGGGGGAACACTGAAGCTTTCTTT

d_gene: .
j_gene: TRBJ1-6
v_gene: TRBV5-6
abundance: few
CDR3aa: CASSKGHYQSSYNSPLHF
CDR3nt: TGTGCCAGCAGCAAAGGGCATTACCAGAGCTCCTATAATTCACCCCTCCACTTT

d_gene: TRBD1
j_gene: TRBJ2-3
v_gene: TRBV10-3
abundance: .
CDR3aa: CAISMGQQSTDTQYF
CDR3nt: TGTGCCATCAGTATGGGACAGCAAAGCACAGATACGCAGTATTTT

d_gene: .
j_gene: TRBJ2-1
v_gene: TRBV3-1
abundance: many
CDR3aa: CASSQGFGSPYNEQFF
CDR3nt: TGTGCCAGCAGCCAAGGCTTCGGGAGTCCCTACAATGAGCAGTTCTTC

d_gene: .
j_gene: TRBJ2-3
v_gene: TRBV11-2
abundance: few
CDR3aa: CASSSRQVTDTQYF
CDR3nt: TGTGCCAGCAGCTCTAGACAGGTCACAGATACGCAGTATTTT

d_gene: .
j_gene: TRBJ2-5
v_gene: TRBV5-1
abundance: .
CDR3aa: CASSLGPVQAETQYF
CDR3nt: TGCGCCAGCAGCTTGGGTCCCGTCCAGGCAGAGACCCAGTACTTC

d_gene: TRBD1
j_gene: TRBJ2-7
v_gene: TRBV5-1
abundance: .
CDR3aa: CASSPGQPGEQYF
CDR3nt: TGCGCCAGCAGCCCGGGACAGCCTGGGGAGCAGTACTTC

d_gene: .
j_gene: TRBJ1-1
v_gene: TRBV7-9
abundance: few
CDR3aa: CASSLASGAGTEAFF
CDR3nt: TGTGCCAGCAGCTTAGCGTCGGGCGCAGGAACTGAAGCTTTCTTT